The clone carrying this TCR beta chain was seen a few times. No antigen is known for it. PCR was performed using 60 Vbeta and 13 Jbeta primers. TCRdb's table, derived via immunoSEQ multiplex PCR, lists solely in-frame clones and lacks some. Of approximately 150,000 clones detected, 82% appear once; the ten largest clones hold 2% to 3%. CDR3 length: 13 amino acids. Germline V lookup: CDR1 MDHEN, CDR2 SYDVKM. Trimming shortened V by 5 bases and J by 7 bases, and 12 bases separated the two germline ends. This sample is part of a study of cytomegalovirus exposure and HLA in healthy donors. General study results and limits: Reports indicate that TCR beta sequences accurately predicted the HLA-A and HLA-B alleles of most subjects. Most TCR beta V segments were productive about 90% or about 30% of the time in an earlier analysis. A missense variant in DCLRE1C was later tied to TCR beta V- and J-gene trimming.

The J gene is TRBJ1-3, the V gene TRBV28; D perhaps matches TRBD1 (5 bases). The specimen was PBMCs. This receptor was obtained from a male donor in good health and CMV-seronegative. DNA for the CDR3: TGTGCCAGCAGTAATGACGGACACAACACCATATATTTT. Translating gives CASSNDGHNTIYF.